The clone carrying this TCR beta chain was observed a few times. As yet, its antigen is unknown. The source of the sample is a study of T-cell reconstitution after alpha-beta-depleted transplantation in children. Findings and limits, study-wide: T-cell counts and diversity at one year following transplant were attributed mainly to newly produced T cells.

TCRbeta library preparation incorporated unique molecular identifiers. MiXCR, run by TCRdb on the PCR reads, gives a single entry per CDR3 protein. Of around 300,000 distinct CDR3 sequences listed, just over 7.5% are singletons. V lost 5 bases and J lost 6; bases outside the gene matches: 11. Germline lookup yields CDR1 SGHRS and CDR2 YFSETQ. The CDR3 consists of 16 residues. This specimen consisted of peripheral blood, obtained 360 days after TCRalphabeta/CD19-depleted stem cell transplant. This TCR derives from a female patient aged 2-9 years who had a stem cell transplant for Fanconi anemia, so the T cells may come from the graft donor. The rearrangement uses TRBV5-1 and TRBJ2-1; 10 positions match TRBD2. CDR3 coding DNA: TGCGCCAGCAGACCCGAAGCGGGGGGGGTCCTCAATGAGCAGTTCTTC. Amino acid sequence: CASRPEAGGVLNEQFF. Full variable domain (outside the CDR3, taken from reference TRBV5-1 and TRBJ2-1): KAGVTQTPRYLIKTRGQQVTLSCSPISGHRSVSWYQQTPGQGLQFLFEYFSETQRNKGNFPGRFSGRQFSNSRSEMNVSTLELGDSALYLCASRPEAGGVLNEQFFGPGTRLTVL.